The 30 T cell receptor beta chains reported below all come from one sample, sequenced in a study of OX40 agonist ivuxolimab in advanced cancers. Using immunoSEQ multiplex PCR, the repertoire was profiled, and TCRdb retains in-frame clones only, with some absent. The sample records 17,000 or so clones, 73% being singletons. The sample consisted of CD4+ or CD8+ T cells sorted from blood, taken in a trial of the OX40 agonist ivuxolimab. Every receptor here comes from an adult with an advanced solid tumor such as melanoma, head and neck, liver or kidney cancer.

This chain joins TRBV10-3 and TRBJ2-4; no reliable D call. Germline V gene lookup returns CDR1 ENHRY and CDR2 SYGVKD. The CDR3 covers 13 residues. Trimming cost V 4 bases and J 4 bases, with 8 bases left between them. The CDR3 nucleotides read TGTGCCATCAGTGCACAAGATAAAAACATTCAGTACTTC. Protein product: CAISAQDKNIQYF.

The V and J genes are TRBV7-2 and TRBJ1-1; a possible D gene is TRBD1 (6 bases). V shed 7 bases and J shed 8 bases, with 20 bases lying between them. Germline V gene lookup returns CDR1 SGHTA and CDR2 FQGNSA. The CDR3 loop spans 14 amino acids. CDR3 region: CASTPGGLPLEAFF. The CDR3 DNA is TGTGCCAGCACCCCGGGGGGCCTGCCGCTCGAAGCTTTCTTT.

This clone qualifies as medium-sized. V is TRBV19 and J is TRBJ2-1; TRBD2 agrees at 15 bases. J gave up 9 bases and V 4 bases, and 4 bases lay outside the gene matches. Germline V lookup: CDR1 LNHDA, CDR2 SQIVND (reference sequence). The CDR3 covers 15 residues. The CDR3 loop reads CASSTGLAGGFEQFF. CDR3 DNA: TGTGCCAGTAGTACCGGACTAGCGGGAGGGTTTGAGCAGTTCTTC.

By sample share, this clone is medium-sized. The rearrangement joins TRBV5-1 to TRBJ2-7, with no clear D. Trimming cost V 0 bases and J 6 bases, with 10 bases left between them. Germline V gene data show CDR1 as SGHRS and CDR2 as YFSETQ. CDR3 length equals 13 residues. The CDR3 region is CASSLDAVPEQYF. The CDR3, as DNA: TGCGCCAGCAGCTTGGACGCGGTCCCCGAGCAGTACTTC.

The chain combines TRBV19 with TRBJ1-5; D is ambiguous. There are 13 residues in the CDR3. Germline loops: CDR1 LNHDA, CDR2 SQIVND (reference sequence). V was trimmed by 5 bases and J by 0 bases, leaving 5 bases between them. CDR3 amino acids: CASSAVSNQPQHF. The CDR3, as DNA: TGTGCCAGTAGTGCAGTTAGCAATCAGCCCCAGCATTTT.

The gene calls are TRBV19 and TRBJ1-4; TRBD1 might be the D (6 bases). The CDR3 runs 16 residues. Trimming took off 5 bases at V and 6 bases at J, with 19 bases between the two ends. Germline values: CDR1 LNHDA, CDR2 SQIVND (reference sequence). Here the CDR3 reads CASSLLPSSGDEKLFF. CDR3 coding DNA: TGTGCCAGTAGTCTGCTGCCATCCTCAGGGGATGAAAAACTGTTTTTT.

This clone is classed as medium-sized. This sequence joins TRBV2 and TRBJ2-1, with D possibly matching TRBD1 (5 bases). This CDR3 comprises 13 residues. The V and J ends lost 7 bases and 5 bases respectively, with 12 bases between them. Looked up from germline, CDR1 is SNHLY and CDR2 is FYNNEI. DNA for the CDR3: TGTGCCAGCAACCCAGGGATAGACAATGAGCAGTTCTTC. Its protein is CASNPGIDNEQFF.

This clone is labeled as medium-sized. Within the sample, other DNA sequences also encode this same CDR3. This chain joins TRBV19 and TRBJ2-7; D is ambiguous. Trimming pared 5 bases from V and 2 bases from J, leaving 16 bases between. The CDR3 extends over 15 amino acids. Germline V CDR1 and CDR2: LNHDA, SQIVND (reference sequence). Here the CDR3 reads CASSPDPPAPYEQYF. CDR3 DNA: TGTGCCAGTAGTCCGGACCCTCCGGCCCCCTACGAGCAGTACTTC.

This clone is judged medium-sized (0.01 to 0.1%). The rearrangement links TRBV6-1 to TRBJ2-6; 10 bases align to TRBD1. This CDR3 region has 16 residues. J lost 2 bases, V lost 4 bases, and 2 bases had no gene match. The V gene's germline CDR1 is MNHNS and CDR2 SASEGT. The CDR3 here is CASSGQGATGANVLTF. CDR3 bases: TGTGCCAGCAGTGGACAGGGGGCAACTGGGGCCAACGTCCTGACTTTC.

This chain links TRBV4-2 with TRBJ2-7; 9 bases are a match to TRBD2. This CDR3 contains 16 residues. The germline V gene has CDR1 LGHNA and CDR2 YNFKEQ. V trimming: 0 bases; J trimming: 5 bases; junction bases outside the gene matches: 8. DNA for the CDR3: TGTGCCAGCAGCCAAGAGGTTGGCGGGAGGGCCGACGAGCAGTACTTC. It specifies CASSQEVGGRADEQYF.

In its sample, this clone was seen a few times. The V and J genes are TRBV6-1 and TRBJ2-1, with 9 bases matching TRBD2. The CDR3 contains 15 residues. The V segment lost 3 bases and the J segment 3 bases; nucleotides outside the gene matches: 3. The germline V gene has CDR1 MNHNS and CDR2 SASEGT. For the CDR3, the DNA is TGTGCCAGCAGTGAGGGTAGCGGGAGCTACAATGAGCAGTTCTTC. Translating gives CASSEGSGSYNEQFF.

This rearrangement joins TRBV7-6 to TRBJ2-5, with D possibly matching TRBD1 (6 bases). CDR3 length equals 14 residues. The V end lost 4 bases, the J end lost 3 bases, and 12 bases lay between the germline ends. Germline lookup yields CDR1 SGHVS and CDR2 FNYEAQ. DNA for the CDR3: TGTGCCAGCAGCTGGGACAAGAGTGAAGAGACCCAGTACTTC. Protein: CASSWDKSEETQYF.

In this sample, this clone turned up a few times. This rearrangement joins TRBV28 to TRBJ1-2, with D unclear. The CDR3 is 11 residues long. Germline CDR1 and CDR2: MDHEN and SYDVKM. Between the trimmed V and J ends, which lost 10 bases and 4 bases, there was a span of 10 bases. CDR3 in amino acids: CATRVSYGYTF. The DNA of the CDR3 is TGTGCCACCCGGGTGTCCTATGGCTACACCTTC.

This CDR3 reads CASSPRTGLIQETQYF. As DNA, the CDR3 is TGTGCCAGCAGCCCTCGGACAGGGCTAATCCAAGAGACCCAGTACTTC. J is TRBJ2-5 and V is TRBV9, with 8 positions matching TRBD1. This CDR3 region has 16 residues. Trimming cost V 4 bases and J 1 base; bases outside gene matches: 9. The germline CDR1 and CDR2 sequences are SGDLS and YYNGEE.

V usage is TRBV6-5 and J usage is TRBJ2-7, with a tentative D call TRBD1 (6 bases). CDR3 length: 15 residues. V dropped 5 bases and J dropped 6 bases, with 20 bases sitting between them. CDR1 and CDR2 (germline): MNHEY, SVGAGI. In nucleotides, the CDR3 is TGTGCCAGCAGTATGATGGGACAAGCCCAAAGCGAGCAGTACTTC. Translating it yields CASSMMGQAQSEQYF.

The genes are TRBV7-9 and TRBJ2-7; tentative D call: TRBD2 (6 bases). The CDR3 is 14 amino acids. Germline lookup yields CDR1 SEHNR and CDR2 FQNEAQ (reference sequence). Trimming took 0 bases from V and 5 from J, leaving 11 bases between them. DNA of the CDR3: TGTGCCAGCAGCTTAGCAACCGGGAGAGACGAGCAGTACTTC. Its protein product is CASSLATGRDEQYF.

The CDR3 nucleotides read TGTGCCAGCAGTTCCCAGACTAGCGGGTCCCCCTACGAGCAGTACTTC. It encodes CASSSQTSGSPYEQYF. The chain couples TRBV27 to TRBJ2-7; 10 bases fit TRBD2. Germline V CDR1 and CDR2: MNHEY, SMNVEV (reference sequence). The CDR3 loop spans 16 amino acids. J lost 2 bases, V lost 4 bases, and 8 bases had no gene match.

In DNA, the CDR3 is TGTGCCAGTTCTCTTGGCACCGCTTCTGGAAACACCATATATTTT. Translating it yields CASSLGTASGNTIYF. The chain carries TRBV19 and TRBJ1-3, with no clear D. There are 15 residues in the CDR3. V was shortened by 8 bases and J by 1 base, with 15 bases between the two germline ends. The germline V gene has CDR1 LNHDA and CDR2 SQIVND (reference sequence).

The chain links TRBV11-3 to TRBJ2-1; a weak D match, TRBD2 (6 bases). The CDR3 loop spans 12 amino acids. Germline CDR1 SGHNT, CDR2 YENEEA. The germline V and J ends were trimmed by 5 bases and 9 bases, with 11 bases remaining between them. The CDR3 spells CASSGRKGEQFF. Here the CDR3 DNA reads TGTGCCAGCAGCGGGAGGAAGGGTGAGCAGTTCTTC.

The gene calls are TRBV7-9 and TRBJ2-1, with D possibly called TRBD1 or TRBD2 (5 bases each). Germline V gene sequence: CDR1 SEHNR, CDR2 FQNEAQ (reference sequence). The CDR3 is 12 amino acids. Trimming removed 5 bases from V and 12 bases from J, with 14 bases in between. For the CDR3, the DNA is TGTGCCAGCAGCGGGGGAGTTCCGGTGCAGTTCTTC. Its translation is CASSGGVPVQFF.

The chain combines TRBV7-8 with TRBJ2-1; 8 bases align to TRBD2. This CDR3 contains 15 residues. Germline CDR1 is SGHVS and CDR2 is FQNEAQ. The ends lost 2 bases at V and 6 bases at J; junction bases unmatched: 6. In DNA, the CDR3 is TGTGCCAGCAGCTTAACTAGCGGAGGAGTCAATGAGCAGTTCTTC. As protein: CASSLTSGGVNEQFF.

The chain combines TRBV19 with TRBJ2-3, with 11 bases that match TRBD2. Trimming took 6 bases from V and 2 from J; bases not matched to a gene: 7. CDR1 is LNHDA and CDR2 is SQIVND in the germline V gene (reference sequence). This CDR3 comprises 16 residues. CDR3 nucleotide sequence: TGTGCCAGTAGCGGAGGGACTAGCGGATACACAGATACGCAGTATTTT. Translating gives CASSGGTSGYTDTQYF.

In its sample, this clone is medium-sized. The chain recombines TRBV19 with TRBJ2-2, with 7 bases matching TRBD2. The CDR3 is 15 residues long. The V and J ends lost 5 bases and 4 bases, in that order; junction bases with no gene match: 7. CDR1 is LNHDA and CDR2 is SQIVND in the germline V gene (reference sequence). CDR3 sequence (DNA): TGTGCCAGTAGTCCCGAAGCGGGAATCACCGGGGAGCTGTTTTTT. Residues: CASSPEAGITGELFF.

The chain employs TRBV27 and TRBJ2-7; TRBD2 matches at 9 bases. Germline V CDR1 and CDR2: MNHEY, SMNVEV (reference sequence). There are 16 residues in the CDR3. V trimming: 3 bases; J trimming: 3 bases; junction bases outside the gene matches: 9. The CDR3 sequence is CASSLVAGDLGYEQYF. CDR3 coding DNA: TGTGCCAGCAGTTTGGTAGCGGGAGACCTTGGCTACGAGCAGTACTTC.

J is TRBJ2-3 and V is TRBV9; the match to TRBD2 covers 8 bases. The CDR3 consists of 15 residues. Germline trimming cut 0 bases from V and 6 bases from J; bases unmatched to any gene: 6. Germline CDR1 and CDR2: SGDLS and YYNGEE. The CDR3 DNA reads as TGTGCCAGCAGCGTAGGCAGGGGACTAGGTGATACGCAGTATTTT. This codes for CASSVGRGLGDTQYF.

The rearrangement joins TRBV19 to TRBJ2-5; a possible D gene is TRBD2 (6 bases). Trimming shortened V by 4 bases and J by 11 bases, and 20 bases separated the two germline ends. The CDR3 runs to 14 residues. Germline V CDR1 and CDR2: LNHDA, SQIVND (reference sequence). CDR3 in amino acids: CASSSRDLVWEQYF. CDR3 bases: TGTGCCAGTAGTAGCCGGGACTTGGTATGGGAGCAGTACTTC.

This clone was picked up a small number of times. The V gene is TRBV30, the J gene TRBJ2-7, with D perhaps matching TRBD2 (7 bases). This CDR3 has 13 residues. The V end was cut by 5 bases, the J end by 3 bases, with 14 bases between. Germline V lookup: CDR1 GTSNPN, CDR2 SVGIG (reference sequence). The CDR3 spells CAWLRGAGYEQYF. The CDR3 DNA follows: TGTGCCTGGCTCCGGGGGGCCGGCTACGAGCAGTACTTC.

V and J are TRBV7-7 and TRBJ2-1; maybe TRBD2 (6 bases). Trimming removed 5 bases at V and 5 bases at J, with 13 bases between. The germline CDR1 and CDR2 sequences are SSHAT and FNYEAQ (reference sequence). The CDR3 spans 14 residues. The CDR3 sequence is CASSTVADDNEQFF. In DNA, the CDR3 is TGTGCCAGCAGCACTGTAGCGGACGACAATGAGCAGTTCTTC. Variable domain in full (rest from reference TRBV7-7 and TRBJ2-1): GAGVSQSPRYKVTKRGQDVTLRCDPISSHATLYWYQQALGQGPEFLTYFNYEAQPDKSGLPSDRFSAERPEGSISTLTIQRTEQRDSAMYRCASSTVADDNEQFFGPGTRLTVL.

This clone was detected ten times or more. One junction end does not reproduce the germline sequence, and a read error may be involved. V usage is TRBV19 and J usage is TRBJ1-4, with D tentatively TRBD1 (6 bases). Looked up from germline, CDR1 is LNHDA and CDR2 is SQIVND (reference sequence). The CDR3 is 14 residues long. CDR3 in amino acids: CASTHRATKEKLFF. CDR3 coding DNA: TGTGCCAGTACGCACAGGGCAACTAAGGAAAAACTGTTTTTT. Supplemented by reference TRBV19 and TRBJ1-4, the full variable domain reads DGGITQSPKYLFRKEGQNVTLSCEQNLNHDAMYWYRQDPGQGLRLIYYSQIVNDFQKGDIAEGYSVSREKKESFPLTVTSAQKNPTAFYLCASTHRATKEKLFFGSGTQLSVL.

The CDR3 nucleotides are TGTGCCAGCAGTTCCCCGGACAGGTTCTACGAGCAGTACTTC. Amino acids: CASSSPDRFYEQYF. V gene TRBV6-5 combines with J gene TRBJ2-7; TRBD1 agrees at 7 bases. Trimming cost V 4 bases and J 3 bases; bases outside gene matches: 6. Per germline, CDR1 MNHEY and CDR2 SVGAGI. The CDR3 loop spans 14 amino acids.